This T cell receptor beta chain came from a study of shared clonotypes between healthy human individuals. Study-wide results and limits: Sorted-subset sequencing was shown by rarefaction to be incomplete despite large depth.

Germline V gene data show CDR1 as SNHLY and CDR2 as FYNNEI. Germline trimming cut 8 bases from V and 0 bases from J; bases unmatched to any gene: 18. The CDR3 is made up of 19 amino acids. Sequencing used immunoSEQ multiplex PCR; TCRdb keeps in-frame clones, though not all of them. The sample gives around 79,000 clones, about 61% of which show up once; over 50% is in the top ten. This clone was picked up a small number of times. Its matching antigen is unknown. This chain joins TRBV2 and TRBJ2-7, with 11 bases aligning to TRBD1. The sequenced sample consisted of memory CD8+ T cells sorted from blood. Sample subset: CD45RO+ cells pooled with CCR7-negative TemRA cells. This clonotype originated in a man between 25 and 39 years old in good health. The CDR3 protein is CASGFRGQGGEGASYEQYF. For the CDR3, the DNA is TGTGCCAGCGGCTTTAGGGGACAGGGGGGCGAAGGGGCCTCCTACGAGCAGTACTTC.